A selection of T cell receptor beta chains follows, all from one sample in a study of blood T cell repertoires in COVID-19. Data came from immunoSEQ multiplex PCR; TCRdb stores just in-frame clones and leaves some out. This table holds 370,000 or so clones, about 90% found once. Sequencing input: PBMCs or T cells enriched from blood (not recorded which). The receptors stem from a man in his thirties or forties who had recovered from COVID-19. Each CDR3 is given with its conserved first and last residue. The D gene is left open where the match is weak. A clone size is listed for some rows: how often the clone was seen (once, few, many), or a class if it is expanded.

j_call v_call clone_size d_call cdr3_aa cdr3_nt
TRBJ2-6 TRBV5-1 - - CASSPPGAGANVLTF TGCGCCAGCAGCCCCCCAGGGGCTGGGGCCAACGTCCTGACTTTC
TRBJ1-5 TRBV5-6 - - CASSLVQGEPQHF TGTGCCAGCAGCTTGGTCCAGGGCGAGCCCCAGCATTTT
TRBJ2-7 TRBV27 - TRBD1 CATAVGTGSYEQYF TGTGCCACCGCCGTCGGGACAGGTAGCTACGAGCAGTACTTC
TRBJ2-7 TRBV10-3 - - CAISESRYEQYF TGTGCCATCAGTGAGTCGCGGTACGAGCAGTACTTC
TRBJ1-2 TRBV10-3 - TRBD1 CAISFTGVYGYTF TGTGCCATCAGCTTTACAGGGGTCTATGGCTACACCTTC
TRBJ2-5 TRBV5-1 - - CASSLVTADSKETQYF TGCGCCAGCAGCTTGGTAACCGCAGACAGTAAAGAGACCCAGTACTTC
TRBJ1-2 TRBV29-1 - - CSVPPSRGGYTF TGCAGCGTCCCTCCTTCCAGGGGTGGCTACACCTTC
TRBJ1-2 TRBV5-6 - - CASSLGGQVYGYTF TGTGCCAGCAGCTTGGGGGGGCAGGTCTATGGCTACACCTTC
TRBJ1-1 TRBV3-1/TRBV3-2 - TRBD1 CASSEGQGNTEAFF TGTGCCAGCAGCGAAGGACAGGGGAACACTGAAGCTTTCTTT
TRBJ1-6 TRBV30 - - CAWSPGTTNSPLHF TGTGCCTGGAGTCCAGGGACAACAAATTCGCCCCTCCACTTT
TRBJ1-2 TRBV11-2 - TRBD1 CASSPRQGIYGYTF TGTGCCAGCAGCCCGCGACAGGGAATATATGGCTACACCTTC
TRBJ2-4 TRBV10-3 few - CAAGTSWENIQYF TGTGCCGCCGGGACTTCATGGGAAAACATTCAGTACTTC
TRBJ1-2 TRBV5-1 - TRBD1 CASSFGTDSHGYTF TGCGCCAGCAGCTTCGGGACAGACAGTCATGGCTACACCTTC
TRBJ2-7 TRBV9 few TRBD2 CASSPPGLAGGAYEQYF TGTGCCAGCAGCCCCCCGGGACTAGCGGGGGGAGCCTACGAGCAGTACTTC
TRBJ1-1 TRBV11-2 - TRBD1 CASSYGDRWAEAFF TGTGCCAGCAGCTACGGGGACAGGTGGGCTGAAGCTTTCTTT
TRBJ2-1 TRBV7-9 - - CASSLVSSEQFF TGTGCCAGCAGCTTAGTGTCATCTGAGCAGTTCTTC
TRBJ1-2 TRBV2 - - CASRTTAGKVHGYTF TGTGCCAGCAGGACGACAGCCGGCAAGGTACACGGCTACACCTTC
TRBJ1-1 TRBV12-3/TRBV12-4 few - CASSPDPKEAFF TGTGCCAGCAGTCCAGACCCTAAGGAGGCTTTCTTT
TRBJ1-5 TRBV6-5 few - CASSWDNSNQPQHF TGTGCCAGCAGTTGGGACAATAGCAATCAGCCCCAGCATTTT
TRBJ1-2 TRBV29-1 - - CSVFKQGYGYTF TGCAGCGTTTTTAAGCAGGGCTATGGCTACACCTTC
TRBJ1-5 TRBV4-1 - TRBD1 CASSQRDSGDQPQHF TGCGCCAGCAGCCAACGGGACAGCGGAGATCAGCCCCAGCATTTT
TRBJ1-1 TRBV7-3 few - CASSLEGIGGNTEAFF TGTGCCAGCAGCTTAGAGGGTATTGGAGGGAACACTGAAGCTTTCTTT
TRBJ1-2 TRBV5-1 few - CASSLELANYGYTF TGCGCCAGCAGCTTGGAATTAGCTAACTATGGCTACACCTTC
TRBJ1-2 TRBV12-5 - TRBD1 CASGLPGGYGYTF TGTGCTAGTGGTTTGCCAGGGGGGTATGGCTACACCTTC
TRBJ1-1 TRBV10-3 - - CAIWRGTEAFF TGTGCCATCTGGCGGGGCACTGAAGCTTTCTTT
TRBJ2-7 TRBV12-5 - - CASAPTRGYEQYF TGTGCTAGTGCCCCAACAAGGGGATACGAGCAGTACTTC
TRBJ2-6 TRBV5-1 - TRBD2 CASSLAGGAGANVLTF TGCGCCAGCAGCTTGGCTGGGGGGGCTGGGGCCAACGTCCTGACTTTC
TRBJ1-1 TRBV18 - - CASSADTSTEAFF TGTGCCAGCTCGGCGGACACCTCCACTGAAGCTTTCTTT
TRBJ2-2 TRBV5-1 - TRBD2 CASSPSGGAGELFF TGCGCCAGCAGCCCTAGCGGGGGGGCCGGGGAGCTGTTTTTT
TRBJ2-5 TRBV4-2 - TRBD2 CASSPLSGGGQETQYF TGTGCCAGCAGCCCCCTCAGCGGGGGGGGCCAAGAGACCCAGTACTTC
TRBJ1-4 TRBV19 - TRBD1 CASSSIGTGGEKLFF TGTGCCAGTAGTTCTATCGGGACAGGGGGTGAAAAACTGTTTTTT
TRBJ1-1 TRBV4-3 - TRBD1 CASSPTGVSTEAFF TGCGCCAGCAGCCCGACAGGGGTAAGCACTGAAGCTTTCTTT
TRBJ1-1 TRBV27 - - CASSFSGGDTEAFF TGTGCCAGCAGTTTCTCGGGGGGGGACACTGAAGCTTTCTTT
TRBJ2-3 TRBV5-4 once - CASSLTLGTDTQYF TGTGCCAGCAGCTTGACGCTAGGAACAGATACGCAGTATTTT
TRBJ1-2 TRBV9 - - CASSPTGDNPNYGYTF TGTGCCAGCAGCCCCACGGGGGATAATCCTAACTATGGCTACACCTTC
TRBJ1-1 TRBV3-1/TRBV3-2 - TRBD1 CASSPGQGFSREAFF TGTGCCAGCAGCCCGGGACAGGGTTTTTCTCGGGAAGCTTTCTTT
TRBJ2-2 TRBV7-8 - TRBD1 CASSLRTGENTGELFF TGTGCCAGCAGCCTTCGGACAGGGGAGAACACCGGGGAGCTGTTTTTT
TRBJ1-4 TRBV9 - TRBD1 CASSSETGGNEKLFF TGTGCCAGCAGCTCGGAGACAGGGGGAAATGAAAAACTGTTTTTT
TRBJ2-7 TRBV7-8 few - CASSLHSYLRF TGTGCCAGCAGCCTCCACTCATACTTGCGCTTC
TRBJ1-5 TRBV5-5 - TRBD1 CASSLSSGGGQPQHF TGTGCCAGCAGCCTCTCGTCAGGGGGAGGTCAGCCCCAGCATTTT
TRBJ1-1 TRBV19 - - CASSIIGYGDTEAFF TGTGCCAGTAGTATCATTGGCTACGGGGACACTGAAGCTTTCTTT
TRBJ1-4 TRBV7-9 - - CASSPGVLSNEKLFF TGTGCCAGCAGCCCAGGGGTATTGTCTAATGAAAAACTGTTTTTT
TRBJ1-2 TRBV25-1 - - CASSPSLNYGYTF TGTGCCAGCAGCCCAAGCCTCAACTATGGCTACACCTTC